This T cell receptor beta chain was identified during a study of blood T cell repertoires in COVID-19. Method: immunoSEQ multiplex PCR; TCRdb's copy keeps in-frame clones and lacks some. The table includes about 110,000 clones, roughly 81% detected once. Trimming removed 4 bases from V and 2 bases from J, with 13 bases in between. This CDR3 comprises 15 residues. Per the germline V gene, CDR1 is MNHEY and CDR2 is SMNVEV (reference sequence). Sequencing used peripheral blood. The TCR originated in a human donor in a cohort sampled during active COVID-19. V is TRBV27 and J is TRBJ2-3; a weak D match, TRBD2 (6 bases). CDR3 bases: TGTGCCAGCAGTTCGCCGGGAGACACCACAGATACGCAGTATTTT. Its translation is CASSSPGDTTDTQYF.